These T cell receptor beta chains were read from a single sample in a study of a mutant IDH1 vaccine in newly diagnosed glioma. The assay was immunoSEQ multiplex PCR, and TCRdb's table has in-frame clones only and misses some. The data show about 69,000 clones, around 90% seen once. Their antigen targets remain unknown. The source was PBMCs, collected from a glioma patient whose treatment included an IDH1 peptide vaccine. These receptors all stem from a man aged 25 to 40 with glioma. Both conserved end residues are part of each CDR3. The D gene is left open where the match is weak. Size values are once, few and many counts, or a class for expanded clones, and some rows have none.

CDR3 length: 18
clone size: -
J gene: TRBJ1-2
V gene: TRBV13
D gene: TRBD1
CDR3 protein: CASSLRSGQGGDNYGYTF
CDR3 DNA: TGTGCCAGCAGCTTACGGAGCGGACAGGGCGGGGATAACTATGGCTACACCTTC

CDR3 length: 14
clone size: -
J gene: TRBJ2-2
V gene: TRBV6-5
D gene: -
CDR3 protein: CASSSGTNTGELFF
CDR3 DNA: TGTGCCAGCAGTTCCGGGACGAACACCGGGGAGCTGTTTTTT

CDR3 length: 12
clone size: -
J gene: TRBJ1-6
V gene: TRBV6-1
D gene: -
CDR3 protein: CASSRIDSPLHF
CDR3 DNA: TGTGCCAGCAGCAGGATAGATTCACCCCTCCACTTT

CDR3 length: 18
clone size: -
J gene: TRBJ2-3
V gene: TRBV15
D gene: TRBD2
CDR3 protein: CATSPRLATYSSTDTQYF
CDR3 DNA: TGTGCCACCAGCCCCCGACTAGCGACCTACTCTAGCACAGATACGCAGTATTTT

CDR3 length: 15
clone size: -
J gene: TRBJ1-6
V gene: TRBV10-3
D gene: TRBD1
CDR3 protein: CAISESRDSNSPLHF
CDR3 DNA: TGTGCCATCAGTGAGTCCCGGGACAGCAATTCACCCCTCCACTTT

CDR3 length: 13
clone size: -
J gene: TRBJ2-1
V gene: TRBV7-2
D gene: -
CDR3 protein: CASSLQVYNEQFF
CDR3 DNA: TGTGCCAGCAGCTTACAAGTTTACAATGAGCAGTTCTTC

CDR3 length: 12
clone size: -
J gene: TRBJ1-2
V gene: TRBV9
D gene: TRBD1
CDR3 protein: CASYRGENGYTF
CDR3 DNA: TGTGCCAGCTACAGGGGGGAGAATGGCTACACCTTC

CDR3 length: 17
clone size: -
J gene: TRBJ2-7
V gene: TRBV28
D gene: -
CDR3 protein: CASSYRPGARGSHEQYF
CDR3 DNA: TGTGCCAGCAGTTACCGACCCGGAGCTCGTGGGAGCCACGAGCAGTACTTC

CDR3 length: 13
clone size: -
J gene: TRBJ1-1
V gene: TRBV10-2
D gene: -
CDR3 protein: CASMGGGTPEAFF
CDR3 DNA: TGCGCCAGCATGGGGGGAGGGACTCCTGAAGCTTTCTTT

CDR3 length: 16
clone size: -
J gene: TRBJ2-2
V gene: TRBV4-3
D gene: -
CDR3 protein: CASSQEVGSSTGELFF
CDR3 DNA: TGCGCCAGCAGCCAAGAGGTGGGTTCGAGCACCGGGGAGCTGTTTTTT

CDR3 length: 13
clone size: -
J gene: TRBJ2-1
V gene: TRBV14
D gene: -
CDR3 protein: CASSILRGNEQFF
CDR3 DNA: TGTGCCAGCAGTATTCTTCGGGGGAATGAGCAGTTCTTC

CDR3 length: 12
clone size: few
J gene: TRBJ1-2
V gene: TRBV6-5
D gene: -
CDR3 protein: CASSRDTYGYTF
CDR3 DNA: TGTGCCAGCAGCCGGGACACCTATGGCTACACCTTC

CDR3 length: 18
clone size: -
J gene: TRBJ2-3
V gene: TRBV4-3
D gene: TRBD2
CDR3 protein: CASRPGLAGETSTDTQYF
CDR3 DNA: TGCGCCAGCAGACCGGGACTAGCGGGGGAGACTAGCACAGATACGCAGTATTTT

CDR3 length: 16
clone size: once
J gene: TRBJ1-1
V gene: TRBV27
D gene: TRBD1
CDR3 protein: CASSRDLGQAGTEAFF
CDR3 DNA: TGTGCCAGCAGTAGAGACCTGGGACAGGCGGGCACTGAAGCTTTCTTT

CDR3 length: 12
clone size: -
J gene: TRBJ2-7
V gene: TRBV19
D gene: -
CDR3 protein: CATMGWRYEQYF
CDR3 DNA: TGTGCCACCATGGGGTGGAGATACGAGCAGTACTTC

CDR3 length: 18
clone size: -
J gene: TRBJ2-2
V gene: TRBV5-1
D gene: TRBD1
CDR3 protein: CASSPHPGTGVGTGELFF
CDR3 DNA: TGCGCCAGCAGCCCACATCCTGGGACAGGAGTGGGCACCGGGGAGCTGTTTTTT

CDR3 length: 15
clone size: -
J gene: TRBJ2-7
V gene: TRBV19
D gene: -
CDR3 protein: CASSKTDHYTYEQYF
CDR3 DNA: TGTGCCAGTAGTAAGACGGATCACTATACCTACGAGCAGTACTTC

CDR3 length: 12
clone size: -
J gene: TRBJ2-2
V gene: TRBV6-5
D gene: -
CDR3 protein: CASSYEAGELFF
CDR3 DNA: TGTGCCAGCAGTTACGAGGCCGGGGAGCTGTTTTTT

CDR3 length: 14
clone size: -
J gene: TRBJ2-2
V gene: TRBV27
D gene: -
CDR3 protein: CASREPRNTGELFF
CDR3 DNA: TGTGCCAGCAGGGAACCTCGCAACACCGGGGAGCTGTTTTTT

CDR3 length: 14
clone size: -
J gene: TRBJ1-2
V gene: TRBV27
D gene: -
CDR3 protein: CASSPRVGDYGYTF
CDR3 DNA: TGTGCCAGCAGCCCCCGGGTGGGAGACTATGGCTACACCTTC

CDR3 length: 18
clone size: -
J gene: TRBJ2-1
V gene: TRBV4-3
D gene: TRBD2
CDR3 protein: CASSQSPAGTSGAIEQFF
CDR3 DNA: TGCGCCAGCAGCCAGAGCCCGGCCGGGACTAGCGGGGCGATTGAGCAGTTCTTC

CDR3 length: 13
clone size: -
J gene: TRBJ2-7
V gene: TRBV30
D gene: -
CDR3 protein: CAWSVRPAYEQYF
CDR3 DNA: TGTGCCTGGAGTGTTCGGCCCGCCTACGAGCAGTACTTC

CDR3 length: 24
clone size: -
J gene: TRBJ1-2
V gene: TRBV19
D gene: -
CDR3 protein: CASIATTPGPLNYGYTFGSGGYTF
CDR3 DNA: -